The TCR beta chain described here comes from a study of cytomegalovirus exposure and HLA in healthy donors (dated by TCRdb to the late 2010s). Broadly, across the study: According to an earlier analysis of several hundred of the donors, roughly 180 million T cells yielded roughly 110 million unique TCR beta sequences and about 300 Gb of sequence data. To study patterns of TCR occurrence, a later analysis re-analyzed previously published TCR beta repertoires from around 670 donors and added high-resolution HLA genotyping. The aim of the study was to test whether cataloging public T cell receptors could identify signatures of past pathogen exposure. A later genetic analysis took genome-wide SNP genotypes for 398 of the 666 donors and used that subset as a discovery cohort. Around 320 gigabases of sequencing data and approximately 85 million unique TCR sequences were included in an early release covering around 600 HLA-typed donors. On average, roughly 240,000 unique TCR beta nucleotide sequences were sequenced per donor among 398 genotyped donors of the cohort, with about 17% of those sequences being non-productive. A separate validation cohort of approximately 130 different subjects was used in addition to the roughly 700-subject first cohort. The study used immunosequencing to profile the T cell repertoires of around 600 subjects and linked those repertoires to cytomegalovirus serostatus. The number of typed donors differed by locus: roughly 629-640 for A, B, C, DRB1 and DQB1; 500 to 550 for DQA1; some 590 for DPA1; and about 450 for DPB1. Donor age, sex, ethnicity and CMV serostatus were collected together with the repertoire data. Of the roughly 400 genotyped donors, 65% to 90% fell in the genetic ancestry cluster associated with self-reported Caucasian donors. Because of strong linkage in the cohort, five DR-DQ haplotypes were treated as single units for association and clustering. To predict cytomegalovirus infection status, the study brought together high-throughput TCR immunosequencing, statistical association of individual TCRs with disease status, and machine learning. Every discovery cohort repertoire had been produced on one sequencing platform. HLA typing covered class I and class II loci at four-digit resolution. To decide whether each TCR beta V gene segment behaved as functional or pseudogenic, an earlier analysis of some 580 of the donors relied on high-throughput TCR beta sequencing. The later analysis used no new phenotypic data to find candidate immune exposures, relying instead on TCR beta sequences and their occurrence across donors. Broad study findings and their caveats: In a later analysis, HLA-associated TCR beta chains showed more clonal expansion and lower generation probabilities than non-associated chains that were equally common. In this cohort, only TCR beta chains were sequenced, and detectable features were limited by the absence of alpha or paired-chain data. Assigning TCR associations to individual alleles was difficult when HLA alleles, especially DR and DQ, strongly co-occurred. In a later analysis, several top co-occurrence clusters were reported to appear linked to parvovirus B19, influenza, CMV and Epstein-Barr virus. In the study, about 150 TCR beta chains were listed as associated with cytomegalovirus. For the cohort, immune exposure information was limited to CMV serostatus. Correlated functional status among segregating V segments might reflect linkage disequilibrium, but an unknown experimental factor could not be ruled out. The sequencing pipeline was judged likely to have produced a cluster of highly shared sequence variants as a technical artifact. Cytomegalovirus status was reported to be diagnosed by the classifier with high specificity and sensitivity in both the original and validation cohorts. An association between a missense DCLRE1C variant and V-gene and J-gene trimming of TCR beta chains was found in a later genetic analysis and replicated in an independent cohort. According to a later analysis, most CMV-associated TCR beta chains appeared to be HLA-restricted, and the HLA associations seemed to be driven largely by CMV exposure. Sequencing depth was assumed to be roughly uniform across donors in the presence/absence analyses, though that assumption may not hold. Because some donors lacked HLA typing at each locus, the association tests relied only on the typed subset. Most TCR sequences were observed very rarely across donors, whereas some public TCRs were present in many individuals. In vitro tests confirmed that three of the cytomegalovirus-associated TCR beta chains recognize cytomegalovirus antigens. According to the authors, the approach could potentially be generalized to other disease states and immunological phenotypes. A further reported finding was that TCR beta sequences accurately predicted the HLA-A and HLA-B alleles for most subjects in the first cohort. The 87-base-pair reads could not distinguish some IMGT-functional V segments, including TRBV6-2 and TRBV6-3, so those segments were excluded. Compared with the approximately 600-donor mean, donors in an Asian-associated ancestry cluster had fewer N-insertions in productive TCRs, according to a later genetic analysis. In an earlier analysis of fewer than 750 of the donors, most TCR beta V segments were observed in productive rearrangements about 90% or about 30% of the time, broadly matching IMGT annotations. Because counts were too low, some 16 rarely observed V segments, including chromosome 9 orphons, were excluded from the earlier analysis of around 590 of the donors. In a later analysis, TCR association rates were found to vary across HLA loci, with the most associated TCRs seen for DRB1 alleles and the fewest for HLA-C alleles. In a later analysis, around 17,000 TCR beta sequences were associated with specific HLA alleles at a false discovery rate of 0.05.

The cohort consisted of 650 to 850 healthy bone marrow donors. At the time of sampling, all cohort members were nominally healthy, though unrecorded immune exposures were likely present. The donor was CMV seropositive and belonged to the group of some 290 seropositive cohort members. A peripheral blood sample was collected from each donor, and TCR beta sequencing was performed on peripheral blood mononuclear cells. The Qiagen DNeasy Blood Extraction Kit was used to extract genomic DNA from the blood cell samples. The CDR3 has 15 amino acids, counting the end cysteine and phenylalanine. The entry retains the CDR3 DNA only, 45 bases that are in frame from base 1. CDR1 and CDR2, per the germline V gene (reference sequence), are SGHNT and YYREEE. Note on this clone: No cognate antigen has been identified for it. Qualities for individual bases were not recorded, and no much larger clone is one base off.

The library was generated by the immunoSEQ multiplex PCR assay. The multiplex PCR relied on a mix of 60 forward primers for TCR Vbeta segments and 13 reverse primers for TCR Jbeta segments. The CDR3 region of rearranged TCR beta genes was amplified from genomic DNA with a multiplex PCR assay. The amplified TCR beta libraries were sequenced on the Illumina HiSeq System as 87-base-pair reads. The original pipeline was this. A later analysis counted approximately 84 million unique TCR beta chains across the 550 to 700 repertoires, and some 11 million of these chains were shared by at least two donors. Raw reads were error-corrected and collapsed into unique sequences with a nearest-neighbor algorithm that merged closely related sequences to remove PCR and sequencing errors. CDR3 sequences were aligned to IMGT reference sequences to assign V, D and J gene segments. Each retained sequence needed at least a six-nucleotide match to both a V gene segment and a J gene segment. A rearrangement counted as productive if the CDR3 had no stop codons and remained in frame with V and J, and every other rearrangement counted as non-productive. Following IMGT convention, CDR3 was defined as the stretch from the second conserved V-encoded cysteine up to the conserved J-encoded phenylalanine. Sequences without an unambiguous match to a single V gene segment were excluded from the earlier analysis of 587 of the donors. An earlier analysis of approximately 590 of the donors called V segments functional above 56.7% productive rearrangements and segregating when the between-donor standard deviation exceeded 5%. A statistical classification framework was developed to diagnose cytomegalovirus status using the catalog of TCR beta chain sequences. V and J gene assignment, in a later analysis, came from comparing TCR nucleotide sequences with IMGT/GENE-DB human TR gene sequences. Using the TCRdist pipeline, a later analysis assigned CDR3 sequences along with most-parsimonious VDJ recombination scenarios. In a later analysis, each TCR beta chain was defined by its CDR3 amino acid sequence together with its V-gene family, and reads lacking a unique V-gene family were excluded. As a way to deal with suspected cross-contamination and a sequencing artifact, a later analysis dropped approximately 570 nucleotide sequences that were highly shared and had low generation probability. A later analysis calculated a clonal expansion index for each public chain from normalized within-repertoire ranks of inferred template counts. In a later analysis, generation probabilities were computed using a VDJ recombination model fitted to out-of-frame rearrangements, and the results were checked against IGoR. Hypergeometric tests were used in a later analysis to score TCR-TCR, TCR-HLA and TCR-CMV co-occurrence, with a repertoire-size bias correction applied to the TCR pairs. To estimate false discovery rates, a later analysis permuted the HLA or CMV assignments 20 times. In a later analysis, co-occurring TCRs were grouped with DBSCAN, and TCRdist sequence similarity was added when clustering was performed within HLA-allele-positive subsets. Co-occurrence clustering excluded repertoires with fewer than 30,000 or more than 120,000 public chains, plus five with anomalous nucleotide sharing. TCRdb provides this immuneACCESS table in a form limited to in-frame rearrangements. Some clones are lacking; in checked studies, under half of them reflect an unresolved V gene, and why the rest are absent is not known. V and J calls and clone size are given by that table; D and trimming were obtained from the DNA. This sample has roughly 100,000 clones in its table, and about 66% of those were observed once. The ten largest clones represent around 5.6% of the sample.

The receptor's source is a boy aged 5-17 years in good health and CMV-seropositive. What was sequenced was PBMCs. This receptor chain uses TRBV5-4 and TRBJ1-3, with the D segment identity uncertain. The DNA matches TRBJ2-2 better at its end, which makes the J call doubtful. The CDR3 reads as follows: CASSLGPQNTGELFF. The DNA reads as follows: TGTGCCAGCAGCTTGGGACCGCAGAACACCGGGGAGCTGTTTTTT.